The rows below give T cell receptor beta chains drawn from one sample of a study of siplizumab effects on memory and regulatory T cells. Libraries were prepared by immunoSEQ multiplex PCR; TCRdb keeps only in-frame clonotypes and omits some of them. The sample contains under 85,000 clones, 75% to 90% of which appear only once. Sequencing was performed on Tregs sorted from blood. These receptors all stem from a human donor in good health. CDR3s include the opening cysteine and the closing phenylalanine or tryptophan. A D gene is named only where the DNA matches it firmly. For some rows the clone size is stated as once, few or many, or as a class when expanded; others skip it.

TRBV28,TRBJ1-5,TRBD1,NA,CASSLGTGYSNQPQHF,TGTGCCAGCAGTTTAGGGACAGGTTATAGCAATCAGCCCCAGCATTTT
TRBV6-6,TRBJ1-5,TRBD1,NA,CASSYSAGGAQPQHF,TGTGCCAGCAGTTACTCGGCAGGGGGGGCTCAGCCCCAGCATTTT
TRBV11-3,TRBJ2-5,NA,NA,CASSLVLGEQETQYF,TGTGCCAGCAGCTTAGTTCTGGGGGAACAAGAGACCCAGTACTTC
TRBV1,TRBJ2-1,NA,NA,CTSSQDPRRPSGRTSSYNEQFF,TGCACCAGCAGCCAAGATCCTAGGAGGCCTAGCGGGAGGACGAGCTCCTACAATGAGCAGTTCTTC
TRBV19,TRBJ2-7,NA,few,CATISRVGDEQYF,TGTGCCACAATCAGCAGGGTAGGCGACGAGCAGTACTTC
TRBV7-9,TRBJ1-4,TRBD1,once,CASSSQGAREKLFF,TGTGCCAGCAGCTCACAGGGGGCACGCGAAAAACTGTTTTTT
TRBV7-9,TRBJ2-5,NA,NA,CASSFMETQYF,TGTGCCAGCAGCTTTATGGAGACCCAGTACTTC
TRBV5-8,TRBJ2-5,NA,NA,CASSVRQDPSKTQYF,TGTGCCAGCAGCGTACGACAGGATCCCTCCAAGACCCAGTACTTC
TRBV7-9,TRBJ1-3,NA,NA,CASSPGIRIFF,TGTGCCAGCAGCCCTGGGATCCGGATTTTTTTT
TRBV5-1,TRBJ2-7,NA,NA,CASSLDRRNILTLRGSYEQYF,TGCGCCAGCAGCTTGGATAGACGGAACATCCTCACCCTACGGGGGTCCTACGAGCAGTACTTC
TRBV11-3,TRBJ2-3,TRBD1,NA,CASSSEGATDTQYF,TGTGCCAGCAGCTCAGAGGGGGCGACAGATACGCAGTATTTT
TRBV27,TRBJ2-7,TRBD2,NA,CASSFGSGRYEQYF,TGTGCCAGCAGTTTCGGTAGCGGGAGATACGAGCAGTACTTC
TRBV27,TRBJ2-3,NA,NA,CASSLSRITDTQYF,TGTGCCAGCAGTTTATCTCGAATCACAGATACGCAGTATTTT
TRBV10-3,TRBJ2-1,TRBD2,NA,CAISLAGYYNEQFF,TGTGCCATCAGTTTAGCGGGATACTACAATGAGCAGTTCTTC
TRBV12-5,TRBJ1-5,NA,NA,CASGPGRSNQPQHF,TGTGCTAGTGGTCCGGGACGGAGCAATCAGCCCCAGCATTTT
TRBV29-1,TRBJ2-1,NA,NA,CSVETPLAYNEQFF,TGCAGCGTTGAGACTCCTTTAGCCTACAATGAGCAGTTCTTC
TRBV27,TRBJ2-7,TRBD1,NA,CASSPGTGVAVEQYF,TGTGCCAGCAGTCCGGGGACAGGGGTAGCAGTTGAGCAGTACTTC
TRBV19,TRBJ2-2,NA,NA,CASGNTGELFF,TGTGCCAGTGGGAACACCGGGGAGCTGTTTTTT
TRBV5-1,TRBJ2-3,TRBD2,NA,CASSLVSRTSGRRADTQYF,TGCGCCAGCAGCTTGGTGTCCCGGACTAGCGGGAGGCGAGCAGATACGCAGTATTTT
TRBV6-6,TRBJ2-7,NA,NA,CASSHPRRPLYEQYF,TGTGCCAGCAGCCATCCGAGGAGACCTCTTTACGAGCAGTACTTC
TRBV7-2,TRBJ2-1,TRBD2,NA,CASFLLPTSGRNEQFF,TGTGCCAGCTTCTTATTGCCCACTAGCGGGAGAAATGAGCAGTTCTTC
TRBV28,TRBJ1-2,NA,NA,CASADWGRFGSDGYTF,TGTGCCAGCGCCGATTGGGGCCGGTTTGGTTCGGATGGCTACACCTTC
TRBV12-5,TRBJ2-4,NA,NA,CASGAGQYGNIQYF,TGTGCTAGTGGGGCAGGCCAGTACGGAAACATTCAGTACTTC